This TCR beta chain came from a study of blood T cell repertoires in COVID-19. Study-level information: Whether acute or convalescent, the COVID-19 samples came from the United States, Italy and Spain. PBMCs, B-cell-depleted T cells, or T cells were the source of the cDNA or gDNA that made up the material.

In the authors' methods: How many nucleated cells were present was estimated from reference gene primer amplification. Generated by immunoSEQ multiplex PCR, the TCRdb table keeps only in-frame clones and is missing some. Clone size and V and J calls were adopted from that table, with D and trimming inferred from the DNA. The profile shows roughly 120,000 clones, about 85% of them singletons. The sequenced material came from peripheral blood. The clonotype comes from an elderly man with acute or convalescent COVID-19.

The CDR3 DNA reads TGTGCCAGCAGCCGAATGGGGGGACAGCGACCTAACTATGGCTACACCTTC. Translated, it gives CASSRMGGQRPNYGYTF. The chain combines TRBV14 with TRBJ1-2, with 7 bases lining up with TRBD1. The CDR3 has 17 residues. Germline V lookup: CDR1 SGHDN, CDR2 FVKESK. V lost 4 bases to trimming and J lost 0 bases; unmatched junction nucleotides: 11. Variable domain in full (rest from reference TRBV14 and TRBJ1-2): EAGVTQFPSHSVIEKGQTVTLRCDPISGHDNLYWYRRVMGKEIKFLLHFVKESKQDESGMPNNRFLAERTGGTYSTLKVQPAELEDSGVYFCASSRMGGQRPNYGYTFGSGTRLTVV.